This TCR beta chain was recovered during a study of neoadjuvant nivolumab and ipilimumab in lung cancer (dated by TCRdb to 2020 to 2022). Looking at the study overall: Nivolumab was given at 3 mg/kg intravenously on days 1, 15 and 29, and the combination arm added ipilimumab 1 mg/kg on day 1 only. The major pathologic response (MPR) rate in the intention-to-treat population in each study arm was designated as the primary trial endpoint. Of the roughly 43 patients with operable NSCLC treated in the trial, roughly 23 were randomized to nivolumab monotherapy and roughly 20 to nivolumab plus ipilimumab. TCR repertoires were compared between pretherapy (baseline) peripheral blood and tumors resected at surgery after neoadjuvant immune checkpoint blockade. Matched pretherapy and resected tumor pairs were analyzed for seven patients: four treated with nivolumab and three with nivolumab plus ipilimumab. Overall results and qualifications from the work: There was no significant correlation between TCR clonality and pathologic tumor regression, and just a single major-pathologic-response sample was available for the clonality-regression analysis. Compared with tumor-adjacent uninvolved lung, resected tumors had greater TCR richness and clonality, and increases showed up in more of the dual-therapy-treated tumors. TCR sequencing was performed in a small number of samples. Tumor T-cell richness and clonality rose from pretherapy to surgery in three of three dual-therapy tumors but in only two of four nivolumab-treated tumors. A positive correlation was observed between pretherapy blood TCR richness and richness in tumors resected after neoadjuvant therapy (Spearman R ≈ 0.8).

For this clone: It lacks a known antigen. Base qualities are not at hand, and no much larger clone is one base apart.

The protocol used for the library was the immunoSEQ multiplex PCR assay. Under the source paper's analysis protocol: Repertoires were summarized in terms of richness and clonality, and significantly expanded and contracted clones between pre- and post-therapy samples were identified. TCRdb limited this immuneACCESS table to in-frame rearrangements with V and J called. A share of clones is missing; checked studies link under half to unresolved V genes, and the rest is unexplained. That table furnishes V, J and clone size, whereas the DNA furnished D and trimming. This sample comprises about 20,000 clones, approximately 79% of them detected only once. The leading ten clones occupy 7.5% to 9.5% of the sample. The sample's time point label, decoded: at surgical resection after neoadjuvant nivolumab +/- ipilimumab. The samples were taken from NEOSTAR, a phase 2 randomized trial in operable NSCLC that tested neoadjuvant nivolumab or nivolumab plus ipilimumab, followed by surgery.

The specimen was tumor tissue, collected after neoadjuvant nivolumab, alone or with ipilimumab, at or shortly before surgery. The TCR was taken from an adult with non-small cell lung cancer.

At the DNA level, the sequence is TGTGCCAGCAGTGAAGCCCCGGGTAAGAACACTGAAGCTTTCTTT. It encodes CASSEAPGKNTEAFF. The V gene is TRBV2 and the J gene is TRBJ1-1; a confident D gene designation cannot be given. V loses 0 bases of germline sequence and J loses 1 base, and the interval between the two ends is 9 bases. Inclusive of the bounding cysteine and phenylalanine, the CDR3 is 15 residues long. Left in the record is the CDR3 DNA by itself, 45 bases read in frame from the first base. Via the germline V gene, CDR1 is SNHLY and CDR2 FYNNEI.